This T cell receptor beta chain was identified during a study of neurological immune-mediated disorders (dated by TCRdb to about 2019). Notes on the research overall: Among the approximately 34 multiple sclerosis patients, relapsing-remitting MS was present in approximately 31 and secondary progressive MS was present in 3. Peripheral blood TCR-beta repertoires from patients with HTLV-I-associated myelopathy (HAM/TSP), patients with multiple sclerosis, and healthy controls were compared in the study using UMI-based sequencing. Longitudinal samples, technical triplicates and paired sorted CD4+ and CD8+ T-cell subsets, alongside PBMC samples, were included among the roughly 110 TCR-beta libraries. Of the approximately 70 subjects in the cohort, about 15 were HAM/TSP patients, approximately 35 were multiple sclerosis patients, and about 20 were healthy controls.

There are a few counts of this clonotype. Its antigen target is currently unknown. Within one base of it there is no much larger clone, and no base qualities were kept. For unsorted PBMC libraries, 2 million PBMCs were used after storage in RNAlater at -80 degrees C until RNA extraction. The multiple sclerosis patients were enrolled in a US clinical protocol that evaluated disease progression with magnetic resonance imaging. Peripheral blood was subjected to Ficoll-Hypaque density gradient centrifugation to isolate PBMCs, which were then cryopreserved in liquid nitrogen. cDNA was synthesized by template-switch 5'RACE using a primer carrying a 10-nucleotide random unique molecular identifier by which each TCR transcript was tagged. Every sequencing run yielded over 170 million TCR-beta sequences covering 15-18 subjects. The RNeasy kit was used to extract total RNA. The KAPA Real-time Library Amplification kit was used to amplify TCR-beta VDJ regions with primers for the TCR constant region and the 5'RACE anchor. A first PCR added sample indexes and Illumina adaptors, after which a second PCR increased the library yield. After Ampure bead purification, the roughly 650 bp TCR product was size-selected on a 2% E-gel SizeSelection system. Before pooling, library quality was checked on a Bioanalyzer, concentration was measured with Qubit, and libraries were quantified with the Kapa Library Quantification kit. An Illumina HiSeq 2500 was used to sequence the libraries paired-end at 2 x 150 bp. To increase sequence diversity, about 25-31% phiX was spiked into each library pool. As for the original processing: The UMI-based MiGEC pipeline processed quality-filtered reads and removed over 75% of raw TCR sequences during error correction. VDJ genes were aligned to IMGT germline references, and each clonotype was defined by a unique CDR3 amino acid sequence together with V-J genes. Clonal expansion, Shannon diversity and CDR3 relatedness were evaluated with VDJtools (CalcPairwiseDistances, ClusterSamples), while phylogenetic trees were built in CLCbio workbench. A clone was classed as expanded if it had 8 or more unique UMIs, a cutoff based on coefficient-of-variation modelling across technical triplicates. The public sequencing data were trimmed at Q25 with fastp and processed into clonotypes with MiXCR by TCRdb, which kept only in-frame beta chains. Identical CDR3 protein sequences are pooled into one entry, listed with their most common genes and DNA. The V and J calls, along with clone size, are taken from TCRdb and not from the paper's own processing. Across this sample there are tens of thousands of distinct CDR3 sequences, with 3.5% to 5.5% seen only once. The leading ten clones occupy 6.5% to 7.5% of the sample.

General study outcomes and caveats: TCR clonal expansion was highest in HAM/TSP patients and lowest in MS patients, with MS patients falling below even healthy controls. The MS cluster was not associated with any clinical or MRI features, and the authors stated that larger cohorts are needed. No identical CDR3 amino acid sequences were shared among expanded clones across subjects, suggesting private TCR-beta repertoires in all groups. Phylogenetic analysis grouped repertoires from 18 of 34 MS patients into a cluster of related CDR3 sequences, suggesting a possible repertoire-level signature.

The germline ends are 19 bases apart after V is trimmed by 6 bases and J by 5 bases. The CDR3 runs 14 amino acids, cysteine and phenylalanine included. Only the CDR3 part of the read is kept: 42 bases, read in frame from the first base. According to the germline V gene (reference sequence), CDR1 reads DFQATT and CDR2 reads SNEGSKA. The V and J genes are TRBV20-1 and TRBJ1-1, and perhaps TRBD1 as D gene, on 6 matching bases. The receptor comes from a man aged 25 to 45 with multiple sclerosis. Sequenced: PBMCs. The DNA sequence is given as TGCAGTGCCAGGCGGGCAGGGGCAAGGACTGAAGCTTTCTTT. Protein translation: CSARRAGARTEAFF.